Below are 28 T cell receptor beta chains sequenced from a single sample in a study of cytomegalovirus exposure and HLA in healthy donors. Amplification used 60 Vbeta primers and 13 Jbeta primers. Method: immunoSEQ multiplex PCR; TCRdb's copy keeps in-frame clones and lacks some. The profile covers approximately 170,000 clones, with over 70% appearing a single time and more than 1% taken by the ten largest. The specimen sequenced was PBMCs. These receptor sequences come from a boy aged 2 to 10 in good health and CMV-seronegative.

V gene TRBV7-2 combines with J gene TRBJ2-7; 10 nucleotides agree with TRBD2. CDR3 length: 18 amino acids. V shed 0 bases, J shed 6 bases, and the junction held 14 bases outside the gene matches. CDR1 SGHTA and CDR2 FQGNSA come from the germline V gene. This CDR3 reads CASSLAGVRLAGAPEQYF. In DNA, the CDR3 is TGTGCCAGCAGCTTAGCGGGGGTGAGGCTAGCGGGAGCCCCCGAGCAGTACTTC.

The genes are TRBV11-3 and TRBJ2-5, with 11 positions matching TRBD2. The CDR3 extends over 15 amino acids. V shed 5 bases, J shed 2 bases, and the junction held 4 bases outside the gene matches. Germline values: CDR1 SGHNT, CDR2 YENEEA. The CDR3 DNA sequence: TGTGCCAGCAGCCCCGGGACTAGCGGACAAGAGACCCAGTACTTC. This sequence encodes CASSPGTSGQETQYF.

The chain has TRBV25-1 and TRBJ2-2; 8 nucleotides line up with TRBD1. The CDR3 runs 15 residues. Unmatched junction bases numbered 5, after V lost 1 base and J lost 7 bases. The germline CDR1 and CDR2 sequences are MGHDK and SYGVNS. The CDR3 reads CASSEWTGIVGELFF. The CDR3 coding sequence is TGTGCCAGCAGTGAATGGACAGGGATTGTCGGGGAGCTGTTTTTT. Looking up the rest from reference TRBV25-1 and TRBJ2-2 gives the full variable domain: EADIYQTPRYLVIGTGKKITLECSQTMGHDKMYWYQQDPGMELHLIHYSYGVNSTEKGDLSSESTVSRIRTEHFPLTLESARPSHTSQYLCASSEWTGIVGELFFGEGSRLTVL.

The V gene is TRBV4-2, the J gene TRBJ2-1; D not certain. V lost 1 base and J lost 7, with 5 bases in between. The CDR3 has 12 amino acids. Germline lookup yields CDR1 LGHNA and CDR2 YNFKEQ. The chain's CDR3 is CASSQGANEQFF. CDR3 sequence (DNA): TGTGCCAGCAGCCAAGGGGCGAATGAGCAGTTCTTC.

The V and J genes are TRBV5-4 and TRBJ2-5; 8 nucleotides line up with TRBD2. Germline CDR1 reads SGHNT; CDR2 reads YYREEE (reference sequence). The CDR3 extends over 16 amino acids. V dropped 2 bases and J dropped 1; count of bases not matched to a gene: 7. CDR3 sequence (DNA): TGTGCCAGCAGCTTTAGTGGAGCGGGGGCCCAAGAGACCCAGTACTTC. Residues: CASSFSGAGAQETQYF.

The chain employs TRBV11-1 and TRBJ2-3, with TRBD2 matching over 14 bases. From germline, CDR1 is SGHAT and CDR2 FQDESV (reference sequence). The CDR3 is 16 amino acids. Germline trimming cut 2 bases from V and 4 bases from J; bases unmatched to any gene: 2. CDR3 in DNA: TGTGCCAGCAGCTTATGGGGACTAGCGGGAGCAGATACGCAGTATTTT. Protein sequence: CASSLWGLAGADTQYF. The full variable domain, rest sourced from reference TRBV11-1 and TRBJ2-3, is EAEVAQSPRYKITEKSQAVAFWCDPISGHATLYWYRQILGQGPELLVQFQDESVVDDSQLPKDRFSAERLKGVDSTLKIQPAELGDSAMYLCASSLWGLAGADTQYFGPGTRLTVL.

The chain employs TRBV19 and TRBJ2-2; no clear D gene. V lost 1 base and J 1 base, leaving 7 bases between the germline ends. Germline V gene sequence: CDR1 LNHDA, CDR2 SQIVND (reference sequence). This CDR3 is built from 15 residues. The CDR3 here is CASSIGRMNTGELFF. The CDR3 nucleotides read TGTGCCAGTAGTATAGGGCGGATGAACACCGGGGAGCTGTTTTTT.

The CDR3 is CATSRDLGEETQYF. The CDR3 DNA sequence: TGTGCCACCAGCAGAGATTTGGGCGAAGAGACCCAGTACTTC. This rearrangement joins TRBV15 to TRBJ2-5, with D unclear. The CDR3 loop spans 14 amino acids. Germline values: CDR1 LNHNV, CDR2 YYDKDF (reference sequence). Trimming took 0 bases from V and 3 from J, leaving 8 bases between them.

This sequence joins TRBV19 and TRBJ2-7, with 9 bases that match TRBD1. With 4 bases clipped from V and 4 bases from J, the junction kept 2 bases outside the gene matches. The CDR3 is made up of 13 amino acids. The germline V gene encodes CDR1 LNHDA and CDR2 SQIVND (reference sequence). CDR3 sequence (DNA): TGTGCCAGTAGTACGGGACAGGGTTACGAGCAGTACTTC. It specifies CASSTGQGYEQYF.

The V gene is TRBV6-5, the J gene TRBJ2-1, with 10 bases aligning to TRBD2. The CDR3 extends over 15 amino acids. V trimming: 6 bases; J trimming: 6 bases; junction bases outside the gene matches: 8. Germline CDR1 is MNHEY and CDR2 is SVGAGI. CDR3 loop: CASRDLAGEVNEQFF. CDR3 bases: TGTGCCAGCAGGGACCTAGCGGGAGAGGTCAATGAGCAGTTCTTC.

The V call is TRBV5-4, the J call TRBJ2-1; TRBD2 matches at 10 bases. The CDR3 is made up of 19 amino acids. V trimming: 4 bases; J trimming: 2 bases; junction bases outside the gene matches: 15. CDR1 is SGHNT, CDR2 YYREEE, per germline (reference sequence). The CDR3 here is CASSEIRVLAGATYNEQFF. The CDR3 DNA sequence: TGTGCCAGCAGCGAAATACGCGTCCTAGCGGGAGCTACCTACAATGAGCAGTTCTTC. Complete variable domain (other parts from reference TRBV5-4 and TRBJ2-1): ETGVTQSPTHLIKTRGQQVTLRCSSQSGHNTVSWYQQALGQGPQFIFQYYREEENGRGNFPPRFSGLQFPNYSSELNVNALELDDSALYLCASSEIRVLAGATYNEQFFGPGTRLTVL.

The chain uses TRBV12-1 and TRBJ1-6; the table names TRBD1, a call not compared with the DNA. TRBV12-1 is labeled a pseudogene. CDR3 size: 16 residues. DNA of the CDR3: TGTGCCAGCAGCTTTCCAACAGGGGTCTTAATTTCACCCCTCCACTTT. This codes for CASSFPTGVLISPLHF.

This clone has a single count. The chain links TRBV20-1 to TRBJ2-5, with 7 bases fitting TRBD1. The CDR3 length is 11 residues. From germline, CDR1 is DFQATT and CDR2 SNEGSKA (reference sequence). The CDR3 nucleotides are TGCAGCTGGACAGGACAAGAGACCCAGTACTTC. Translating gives CSWTGQETQYF.

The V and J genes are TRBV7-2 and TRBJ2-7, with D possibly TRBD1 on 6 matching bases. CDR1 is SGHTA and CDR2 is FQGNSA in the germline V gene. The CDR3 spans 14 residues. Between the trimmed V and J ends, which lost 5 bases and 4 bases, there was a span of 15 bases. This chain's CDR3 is CASSLSSGEYEQYF. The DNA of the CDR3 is TGTGCCAGCAGCCTAAGCTCAGGGGAGTACGAGCAGTACTTC.

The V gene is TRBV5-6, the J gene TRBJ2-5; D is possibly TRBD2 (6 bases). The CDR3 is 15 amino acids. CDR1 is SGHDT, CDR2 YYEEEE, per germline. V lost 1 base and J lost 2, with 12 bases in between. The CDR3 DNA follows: TGTGCCAGCAGCTTGATGGGACTTGGTCAAGAGACCCAGTACTTC. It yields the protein CASSLMGLGQETQYF. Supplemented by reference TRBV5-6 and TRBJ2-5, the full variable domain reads DAGVTQSPTHLIKTRGQQVTLRCSPKSGHDTVSWYQQALGQGPQFIFQYYEEEERQRGNFPDRFSGHQFPNYSSELNVNALLLGDSALYLCASSLMGLGQETQYFGPGTRLLVL.

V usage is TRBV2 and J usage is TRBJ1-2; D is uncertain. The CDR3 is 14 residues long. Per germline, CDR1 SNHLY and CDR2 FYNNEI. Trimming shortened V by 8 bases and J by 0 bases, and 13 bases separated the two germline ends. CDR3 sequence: CASCPRSPNYGYTF. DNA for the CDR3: TGTGCCAGCTGCCCCAGATCGCCTAACTATGGCTACACCTTC.

CDR3 nucleotide sequence: TGTGCTAGTGGAACAGGGGTCATGAACACTGAAGCTTTCTTT. Its protein is CASGTGVMNTEAFF. The gene calls are TRBV12-5 and TRBJ1-1, with TRBD1 matching over 7 bases. The germline V gene encodes CDR1 LGHNT and CDR2 FRNRAP. This CDR3 has 14 residues. The junction had 4 bases not matched to a gene; V was cut back by 6 bases and J by 0 bases.

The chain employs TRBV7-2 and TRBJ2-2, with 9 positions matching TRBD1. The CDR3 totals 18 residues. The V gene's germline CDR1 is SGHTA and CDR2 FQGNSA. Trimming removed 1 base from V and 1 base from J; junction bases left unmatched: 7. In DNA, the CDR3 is TGTGCCAGCAGCTTAGTACCGGGACAGGGCCTGAACACCGGGGAGCTGTTTTTT. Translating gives CASSLVPGQGLNTGELFF. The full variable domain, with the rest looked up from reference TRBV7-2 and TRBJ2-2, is GAGVSQSPSNKVTEKGKDVELRCDPISGHTALYWYRQSLGQGLEFLIYFQGNSAPDKSGLPSDRFSAERTGGSVSTLTIQRTQQEDSAVYLCASSLVPGQGLNTGELFFGEGSRLTVL.

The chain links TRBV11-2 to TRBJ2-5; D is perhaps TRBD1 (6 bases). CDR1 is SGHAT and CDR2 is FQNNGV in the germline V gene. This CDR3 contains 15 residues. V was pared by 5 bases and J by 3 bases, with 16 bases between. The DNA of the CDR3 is TGTGCCAGCAGCCAGGGGCCGCGGGCAGAAGAGACCCAGTACTTC. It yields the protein CASSQGPRAEETQYF.

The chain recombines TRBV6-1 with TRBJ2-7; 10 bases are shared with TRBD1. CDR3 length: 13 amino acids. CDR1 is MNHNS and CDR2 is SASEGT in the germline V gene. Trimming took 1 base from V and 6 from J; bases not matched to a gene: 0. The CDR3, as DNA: TGTGCCAGCAGTGAAGGGACAGGGGGCGAGCAGTACTTC. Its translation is CASSEGTGGEQYF.

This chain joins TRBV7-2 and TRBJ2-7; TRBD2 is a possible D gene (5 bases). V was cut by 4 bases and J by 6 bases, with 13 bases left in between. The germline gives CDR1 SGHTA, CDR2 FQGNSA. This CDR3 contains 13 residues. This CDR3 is CASSSETGFEQYF. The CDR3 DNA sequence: TGTGCCAGCAGCTCTGAGACGGGATTCGAGCAGTACTTC. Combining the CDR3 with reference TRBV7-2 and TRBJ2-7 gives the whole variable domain GAGVSQSPSNKVTEKGKDVELRCDPISGHTALYWYRQSLGQGLEFLIYFQGNSAPDKSGLPSDRFSAERTGGSVSTLTIQRTQQEDSAVYLCASSSETGFEQYFGPGTRLTVT.

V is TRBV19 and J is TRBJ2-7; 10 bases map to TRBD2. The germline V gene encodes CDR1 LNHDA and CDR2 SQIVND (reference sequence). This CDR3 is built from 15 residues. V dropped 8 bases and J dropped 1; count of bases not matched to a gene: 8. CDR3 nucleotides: TGTGCCAGTTCTCCGGGACTAGCGAGATCCTACGAGCAGTACTTC. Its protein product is CASSPGLARSYEQYF.

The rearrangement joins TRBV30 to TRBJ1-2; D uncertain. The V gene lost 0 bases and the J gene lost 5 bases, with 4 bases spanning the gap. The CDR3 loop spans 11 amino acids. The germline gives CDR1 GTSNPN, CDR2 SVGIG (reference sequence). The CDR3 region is CAWSVSYGYTF. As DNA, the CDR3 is TGTGCCTGGAGTGTATCGTATGGCTACACCTTC.

The CDR3 here is CASRLQGANSPLHF. CDR3 DNA: TGTGCCAGCAGGCTACAGGGGGCGAATTCACCCCTCCACTTT. This chain connects TRBV28 to TRBJ1-6; 9 nucleotides agree with TRBD1. V gave up 6 bases and J gave up 7 bases; unmatched junction bases: 4. Per the germline V gene, CDR1 is MDHEN and CDR2 is SYDVKM. This CDR3 spans 14 amino acids. The variable domain in full, completed from reference TRBV28 and TRBJ1-6, reads DVKVTQSSRYLVKRTGEKVFLECVQDMDHENMFWYRQDPGLGLRLIYFSYDVKMKEKGDIPEGYSVSREKKERFSLILESASTNQTSMYLCASRLQGANSPLHFGNGTRLTVT.

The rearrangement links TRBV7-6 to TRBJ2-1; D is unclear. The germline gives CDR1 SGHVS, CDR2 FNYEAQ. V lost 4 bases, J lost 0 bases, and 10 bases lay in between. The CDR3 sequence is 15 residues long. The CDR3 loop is CASSSSELSYNEQFF. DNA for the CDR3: TGTGCCAGCAGCTCCAGCGAACTCTCCTACAATGAGCAGTTCTTC.

In DNA, the CDR3 is TGTGCCAGCTCACCACCCGGATTTGTGCGAGCGGAGGAAGCTTTCTTT. Translating it yields CASSPPGFVRAEEAFF. The V gene is TRBV18, the J gene TRBJ1-1; D call uncertain. V gave up 0 bases and J gave up 8 bases, with 19 bases separating them. Germline assignment: CDR1 KGHSH and CDR2 LQKENI. CDR3 length: 16 amino acids. The entire variable domain, with the rest obtained from reference TRBV18 and TRBJ1-1, is as follows: NAGVMQNPRHLVRRRGQEARLRCSPMKGHSHVYWYRQLPEEGLKFMVYLQKENIIDESGMPKERFSAEFPKEGPSILRIQQVVRGDSAAYFCASSPPGFVRAEEAFFGQGTRLTVV.

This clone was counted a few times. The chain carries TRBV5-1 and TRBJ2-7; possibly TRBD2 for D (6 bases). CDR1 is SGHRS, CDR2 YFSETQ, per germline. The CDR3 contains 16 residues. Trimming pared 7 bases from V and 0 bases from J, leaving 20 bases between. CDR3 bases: TGCGCCAGCCAGGGTATACGGGACGGGAGCTCCTACGAGCAGTACTTC. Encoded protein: CASQGIRDGSSYEQYF.

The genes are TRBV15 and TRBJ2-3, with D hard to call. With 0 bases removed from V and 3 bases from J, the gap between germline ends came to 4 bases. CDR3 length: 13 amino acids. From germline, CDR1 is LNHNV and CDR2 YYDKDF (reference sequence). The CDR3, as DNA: TGTGCCACCAGCAGAGATCGTACAGATACGCAGTATTTT. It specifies CATSRDRTDTQYF.